Below, one T cell receptor beta chain is given with its context. Its antigen is not known. This entry belongs to a study of T cell responses to AZD1222 COVID-19 vaccine. V shed 5 bases and J 0 bases; nucleotides not matched to a gene: 5. This CDR3 is built from 18 residues. Germline assignment: CDR1 MNHEY and CDR2 SMNVEV (reference sequence). Regarding the study as a whole: Clonal diversity was possibly underestimated; the donors were predominantly white British and more often female. Spike-specific TCR repertoires showed rising breadth and depth after two AZD1222 doses.

Libraries were prepared by immunoSEQ multiplex PCR; TCRdb keeps only in-frame clonotypes and omits some of them. The data show 170,000 or so clones, about nine tenths seen once. The chain recombines TRBV27 with TRBJ2-1; 15 nucleotides agree with TRBD2. Sequences were derived from peripheral blood, sampled on day 0 of AZD1222 vaccination. This TCR derives from an adult in good health. CDR3 sequence: CASSTGTSGGSSYNEQFF. As DNA, the CDR3 is TGTGCCAGCAGTACAGGGACTAGCGGGGGGTCCTCCTACAATGAGCAGTTCTTC.